A selection of T cell receptor beta chains follows, all from one sample in a study of T cell responses to AZD1222 COVID-19 vaccine. Clones were sequenced by immunoSEQ multiplex PCR, and TCRdb holds only the in-frame ones, with some missing. This table has around 120,000 clones, 88% appearing once. Source: peripheral blood, taken 28 days after the second AZD1222 dose. Receptors were obtained from an adult who received the AZD1222 COVID-19 vaccine. Both conserved end residues are part of each CDR3. The D gene is left open where the match is weak. The size field is filled for only some rows; it gives once, few, many or a size class.

V	size	length	D	J	CDR3	DNA
TRBV12-5	NA	19	NA	TRBJ2-2	CASGPRIPGGSGSTGELFF	TGTGCTAGTGGCCCGAGGATCCCTGGGGGCTCGGGGAGCACCGGGGAGCTGTTTTTT
TRBV5-4	NA	19	TRBD1	TRBJ2-7	CASSAVRFFSGQGLYEQYF	TGTGCCAGCAGCGCGGTCCGCTTCTTCTCGGGACAGGGACTCTACGAGCAGTACTTC
TRBV6-4	once	12	NA	TRBJ2-3	CASSDSVDTQYF	TGTGCCAGCAGTGACTCTGTAGATACGCAGTATTTT
TRBV29-1	NA	14	NA	TRBJ2-7	CSVEDEGRGWEQYF	TGCAGCGTTGAAGATGAGGGCAGGGGTTGGGAGCAGTACTTC
TRBV9	NA	15	NA	TRBJ2-1	CASSARLVYYNEQFF	TGTGCCAGCAGCGCCAGACTAGTTTACTACAATGAGCAGTTCTTC
TRBV7-2	NA	16	NA	TRBJ2-3	CASSPTPRGVGDTQYF	TGTGCCAGCAGTCCCACCCCCCGGGGAGTGGGGGATACGCAGTATTTT
TRBV18	NA	15	NA	TRBJ1-2	CASSPGTSSNYGYTF	TGTGCCAGCTCACCCGGGACCTCCTCTAACTATGGCTACACCTTC
TRBV30	NA	14	NA	TRBJ1-5	CAWSLYGLGEPQHF	TGTGCCTGGAGTCTCTACGGATTGGGGGAGCCCCAGCATTTT
TRBV4-3	NA	15	NA	TRBJ1-3	CASSQVQGSGNTIYF	TGCGCCAGCAGCCAAGTGCAGGGCTCTGGAAACACCATATATTTT
TRBV7-2	NA	14	NA	TRBJ1-1	CASRPAGLFTEAFF	TGTGCCAGCAGGCCCGCGGGGTTGTTCACTGAAGCTTTCTTT
TRBV2	NA	12	NA	TRBJ2-2	CASFQNTGELFF	TGTGCCAGCTTTCAGAACACCGGGGAGCTGTTTTTT
TRBV7-2	NA	17	TRBD2	TRBJ2-4	CASSSVPGLAGANIQYF	TGTGCCAGCAGCTCCGTTCCGGGACTAGCGGGAGCAAACATTCAGTACTTC
TRBV19	NA	16	NA	TRBJ2-1	CASSIGSPGSYNEQFF	TGTGCCAGTAGTATTGGAAGCCCGGGCTCCTACAATGAGCAGTTCTTC
TRBV6-2/TRBV6-3	few	16	TRBD2	TRBJ2-1	CASSYFAGGPGNEQFF	TGTGCCAGCAGTTACTTCGCGGGGGGGCCCGGGAATGAGCAGTTCTTC
TRBV9	NA	13	NA	TRBJ2-1	CASSVEGNNEQFF	TGTGCCAGCAGCGTAGAAGGGAACAATGAGCAGTTCTTC
TRBV12-3/TRBV12-4	NA	11	NA	TRBJ2-2	CASRFAGELFF	TGTGCCAGCCGCTTCGCCGGGGAGCTGTTTTTT
TRBV27	NA	19	NA	TRBJ2-6	CASRPPWDLRSSGANVLTF	TGTGCCAGCAGACCCCCTTGGGATTTACGGAGCTCTGGGGCCAACGTCCTGACTTTC
TRBV10-3	NA	11	NA	TRBJ2-1	CAISLAGEQFF	TGTGCCATCAGTCTAGCTGGTGAGCAGTTCTTC
TRBV28	NA	16	NA	TRBJ1-6	CASSLGARGIGSPLHF	TGTGCCAGCAGTTTGGGCGCCCGTGGGATCGGTTCACCCCTCCACTTT
TRBV9	NA	15	NA	TRBJ1-2	CASSLPRGSNYGYTF	TGTGCCAGCAGTCTTCCTAGGGGATCTAACTATGGCTACACCTTC
TRBV2	NA	14	NA	TRBJ1-5	CASSEVRRFVPQHF	TGTGCCAGCAGTGAGGTCCGACGTTTTGTGCCCCAGCATTTT